This is a list of T cell receptor beta chains from one sample in a study of blood T cells in healthy people across ages. One entry per CDR3 protein, called by TCRdb with MiXCR from the 5' RACE reads. The table records approximately 810,000 distinct CDR3 sequences, more than 25% of them present only once. Sequenced input: blood. These receptors originate from an elderly woman in good health. Each CDR3 is given with its conserved first and last residue. The D gene is left open where the match is weak. The size field is filled for only some rows; it gives once, few, many or a size class.

abundance: NA; j_gene: TRBJ2-1; d_gene: TRBD2; v_gene: TRBV20-1; CDR3aa: CSTRTSGGPSWNEQFF; CDR3nt: TGCAGTACTAGGACTAGCGGGGGCCCCTCTTGGAATGAGCAGTTCTTC
abundance: many; j_gene: TRBJ2-7; d_gene: TRBD1; v_gene: TRBV5-1; CDR3aa: CASSKSPGQGAREQYF; CDR3nt: TGCGCCAGCAGCAAATCCCCGGGACAGGGGGCTCGGGAGCAGTACTTC
abundance: many; j_gene: TRBJ1-5; d_gene: NA; v_gene: TRBV24-1; CDR3aa: CATSGDTSNQPQHF; CDR3nt: TGTGCCACCAGCGGGGACACTAGCAATCAGCCCCAGCATTTT
abundance: NA; j_gene: TRBJ2-3; d_gene: TRBD2; v_gene: TRBV7-2; CDR3aa: CASSLISSGSDTDTQYF; CDR3nt: TGTGCCAGCAGCTTAATCTCTAGCGGGAGCGACACAGATACGCAGTATTTT
abundance: many; j_gene: TRBJ2-5; d_gene: TRBD2; v_gene: TRBV12-3/TRBV12-4; CDR3aa: CASSSAGALQETQYF; CDR3nt: TGTGCCAGCAGTTCAGCGGGGGCGTTACAAGAGACCCAGTACTTC
abundance: NA; j_gene: TRBJ1-1; d_gene: NA; v_gene: TRBV12-3/TRBV12-4; CDR3aa: CASSFRNIGNTEAFF; CDR3nt: TGTGCCAGCAGTTTTAGAAATATAGGGAACACTGAAGCTTTCTTT
abundance: many; j_gene: TRBJ2-7; d_gene: NA; v_gene: TRBV12-3/TRBV12-4; CDR3aa: CASSPRDLGEQYF; CDR3nt: TGTGCCAGCAGTCCCAGGGATCTGGGCGAGCAGTACTTC
abundance: many; j_gene: TRBJ2-5; d_gene: TRBD2; v_gene: TRBV20-1; CDR3aa: CSASSGGVYETQYF; CDR3nt: TGCAGTGCTAGTTCGGGGGGGGTCTACGAGACCCAGTACTTC
abundance: many; j_gene: TRBJ2-1; d_gene: NA; v_gene: TRBV6-1; CDR3aa: CASSSGGRGGGDHNEQFF; CDR3nt: TGTGCCAGCAGCTCCGGGGGGCGTGGAGGGGGCGACCACAATGAGCAGTTCTTC
abundance: many; j_gene: TRBJ2-3; d_gene: NA; v_gene: TRBV5-1; CDR3aa: CASSPAGTDTQYF; CDR3nt: TGCGCCAGCAGCCCGGCGGGCACAGATACGCAGTATTTT
abundance: NA; j_gene: TRBJ2-7; d_gene: TRBD1; v_gene: TRBV11-2; CDR3aa: CASSWDRGSEQYF; CDR3nt: TGTGCCAGCAGCTGGGACAGGGGGAGTGAGCAGTACTTC
abundance: NA; j_gene: TRBJ2-3; d_gene: TRBD2; v_gene: TRBV3-1; CDR3aa: CVSSQASGTSTDTQYF; CDR3nt: TGTGTCAGCAGCCAAGCGAGCGGGACTAGCACAGATACGCAGTATTTT